The 31 T cell receptor beta chains in this list originate from one sample, sequenced in a study of T cell changes during pregnancy in multiple sclerosis. Method: immunoSEQ multiplex PCR; TCRdb's copy keeps in-frame clones and lacks some. Among over 35,000 clones, 75% to 95% were seen once, and the ten largest hold about 0.42%. The sample was CD4+ T cells from peripheral blood mononuclear cells, taken in the third trimester of pregnancy. The receptors were gathered from a female donor with multiple sclerosis, enrolled in a pregnancy study.

The V and J genes are TRBV5-4 and TRBJ2-5; 8 bases match TRBD1. The CDR3 sequence is 17 residues long. V gave up 0 bases and J gave up 3 bases; unmatched junction bases: 10. Germline CDR1 SGHNT, CDR2 YYREEE (reference sequence). CDR3 in amino acids: CASSLGTGQVRKETQYF. The CDR3 bases are TGTGCCAGCAGCTTGGGGACGGGACAGGTGCGGAAAGAGACCCAGTACTTC.

This rearrangement joins TRBV7-6 to TRBJ2-2; D call uncertain. From germline, CDR1 is SGHVS and CDR2 FNYEAQ. The CDR3 has 14 residues. With 0 bases removed from V and 4 bases from J, the gap between germline ends came to 6 bases. This chain's CDR3 is CASSLAGGTGELFF. CDR3 bases: TGTGCCAGCAGCTTAGCCGGTGGCACCGGGGAGCTGTTTTTT.

This clone has more than one count but fewer than ten. J is TRBJ2-2 and V is TRBV27; TRBD1 aligns across 7 bases. CDR1 MNHEY and CDR2 SMNVEV come from the germline V gene (reference sequence). There are 13 residues in the CDR3. V was clipped by 7 bases and J by 5 bases; unmatched bases: 4. Here the CDR3 DNA reads TGTGCCAGCACCAACAGGGGAACCGGGGAGCTGTTTTTT. Its translation is CASTNRGTGELFF.

The chain employs TRBV19 and TRBJ2-1; D may be TRBD1 (5 bases). V gave up 4 bases and J gave up 0 bases, with 13 bases separating them. Germline V gene lookup returns CDR1 LNHDA and CDR2 SQIVND (reference sequence). The CDR3 contains 16 residues. In DNA, the CDR3 is TGTGCCAGTAGTAGGTCAGGGTCAAGCTCCTACAATGAGCAGTTCTTC. Translated, it gives CASSRSGSSSYNEQFF.

V gene TRBV11-3 combines with J gene TRBJ2-7; tentatively, D is TRBD1 (6 bases). This CDR3 region has 12 residues. CDR1 and CDR2 from the germline V gene are SGHNT and YENEEA. Trimming took off 5 bases at V and 4 bases at J, with 9 bases between the two ends. The CDR3 reads CASSRDNYEQYF. The CDR3 nucleotides are TGTGCCAGCAGCAGGGACAATTACGAGCAGTACTTC.

This clone was seen just once. V usage is TRBV7-6 and J usage is TRBJ2-7, with 11 bases aligning to TRBD2. Looked up from germline, CDR1 is SGHVS and CDR2 is FNYEAQ. CDR3 length equals 16 residues. Trimming cost V 4 bases and J 1 base; bases outside gene matches: 6. The CDR3 spells CASSSPVAGGSYEQYF. The CDR3 DNA reads as TGTGCCAGCAGCTCTCCCGTAGCGGGAGGGTCCTACGAGCAGTACTTC. The full variable domain, in which reference TRBV7-6 and TRBJ2-7 provide the parts outside the CDR3, is GAGVSQSPRYKVTKRGQDVALRCDPISGHVSLYWYRQALGQGPEFLTYFNYEAQQDKSGLPNDRFSAERPEGSISTLTIQRTEQRDSAMYRCASSSPVAGGSYEQYFGPGTRLTVT.

The CDR3 reads CASSLKGLSEAFF. The CDR3, as DNA: TGTGCCAGCAGTTTGAAGGGGCTATCTGAAGCTTTCTTT. The chain uses TRBV27 and TRBJ1-1, with D perhaps TRBD1 (5 bases). The V gene lost 3 bases and the J gene lost 6 bases, with 11 bases spanning the gap. Germline V gene data show CDR1 as MNHEY and CDR2 as SMNVEV (reference sequence). The CDR3 has 13 residues.

The chain joins TRBV6-4 to TRBJ2-7, with TRBD1 as a possible D gene (5 bases). The length of the CDR3 is 14 residues. V was shortened by 8 bases and J by 3 bases, with 17 bases between the two germline ends. Germline V gene data show CDR1 as MRHNA and CDR2 as SNTAGT. For the CDR3, the DNA is TGTGCCAGCCCGGTTAGGGGCAGAGACTACGAGCAGTACTTC. This codes for CASPVRGRDYEQYF.

The chain has TRBV2 and TRBJ2-7, with 7 bases matching TRBD1. This CDR3 is built from 14 residues. V was pared by 5 bases and J by 7 bases, with 11 bases of the junction left unmatched. Per germline, CDR1 SNHLY and CDR2 FYNNEI. The CDR3 bases are TGTGCCAGCAGTTTGGGACAGCTCGAGTGGGAGCAGTACTTC. Translated: CASSLGQLEWEQYF.

The V call is TRBV5-1, the J call TRBJ2-1; 7 bases align to TRBD2. Germline assignment: CDR1 SGHRS and CDR2 YFSETQ. V trimming: 4 bases; J trimming: 3 bases; junction bases outside the gene matches: 10. CDR3 size: 16 residues. The CDR3 nucleotides are TGCGCCAGCAGCGCTGTCGAGACTAGCAGCTACAATGAGCAGTTCTTC. Translated: CASSAVETSSYNEQFF.

This sequence joins TRBV30 and TRBJ2-7; 7 bases are a match to TRBD2. The germline gives CDR1 GTSNPN, CDR2 SVGIG (reference sequence). This CDR3 contains 13 residues. With 8 bases clipped from V and 0 bases from J, the junction kept 7 bases outside the gene matches. CDR3 residues: CARTSDNSYEQYF. The CDR3 DNA reads TGTGCCCGTACTAGCGACAACTCCTACGAGCAGTACTTC.

This clone was detected only once. The chain carries TRBV5-8 and TRBJ1-5, with a weak D call TRBD1 (6 bases). The CDR3 has 20 amino acids. The germline gives CDR1 SGHTS, CDR2 YDEGEE. Between the trimmed V and J ends, which lost 1 base and 4 bases, there was a span of 27 bases. For the CDR3, the DNA is TGTGCCAGCAGCTTGTTTAGGGGCCGTACCACAGGGTTTTTTAATCAGCCCCAGCATTTT. This encodes CASSLFRGRTTGFFNQPQHF.

This clone was detected once. This chain joins TRBV28 and TRBJ2-7, with 10 bases aligning to TRBD2. Germline CDR1 and CDR2: MDHEN and SYDVKM. V shed 7 bases and J 5 bases; nucleotides not matched to a gene: 14. The CDR3 is 16 residues long. The DNA for the CDR3 is TGTGCCAGCAACCCGAGCGGGAGGGCAAAAACCAACGAGCAGTACTTC. It translates to CASNPSGRAKTNEQYF. The whole variable domain, remainder taken from reference TRBV28 and TRBJ2-7, is DVKVTQSSRYLVKRTGEKVFLECVQDMDHENMFWYRQDPGLGLRLIYFSYDVKMKEKGDIPEGYSVSREKKERFSLILESASTNQTSMYLCASNPSGRAKTNEQYFGPGTRLTVT.

On this clone itself: The junction shows a germline mismatch at one end, possibly a read error. This rearrangement joins TRBV28 to TRBJ1-2; D unresolved. The CDR3 extends over 13 amino acids. Germline V gene data show CDR1 as MDHEN and CDR2 as SYDVKM. The CDR3 spells CASSPNLGVGFTF. The CDR3 nucleotides read TGTGCCAGCAGTCCTAACCTCGGGGTTGGCTTCACCTTC.

This rearrangement joins TRBV2 to TRBJ2-5; D unresolved. The CDR3 consists of 11 residues. From germline, CDR1 is SNHLY and CDR2 FYNNEI. Trimming took 7 bases from V and 5 from J, leaving 8 bases between them. The CDR3 DNA is TGTGCCAGCATGAGGCGGGAGACCCAGTACTTC. This gives the protein CASMRRETQYF. Using reference TRBV2 and TRBJ2-5 for the parts outside the CDR3, the full variable domain is EPEVTQTPSHQVTQMGQEVILRCVPISNHLYFYWYRQILGQKVEFLVSFYNNEISEKSEIFDDQFSVERPDGSNFTLKIRSTKLEDSAMYFCASMRRETQYFGPGTRLLVL.

J is TRBJ2-5 and V is TRBV29-1; 8 bases line up with TRBD1. This CDR3 is built from 12 residues. Per germline, CDR1 SQVTM and CDR2 ANQGSEA. V lost 8 bases and J lost 5; bases outside the gene matches: 7. The CDR3: CSTGQGRETQYF. The CDR3 nucleotides read TGCAGCACCGGACAGGGTAGGGAGACCCAGTACTTC.

The chain uses TRBV15 and TRBJ2-5; a weak D match, TRBD2 (5 bases). Trimming took 0 bases from V and 3 from J, leaving 20 bases between them. Germline loops: CDR1 LNHNV, CDR2 YYDKDF (reference sequence). This CDR3 is built from 18 residues. The CDR3, as DNA: TGTGCCACCAGCAGAGAAGAGGTGGGCGGATCGAGGGAAGAGACCCAGTACTTC. It encodes CATSREEVGGSREETQYF. Based on the CDR3 plus reference TRBV15 and TRBJ2-5, the full variable domain is DAMVIQNPRYQVTQFGKPVTLSCSQTLNHNVMYWYQQKSSQAPKLLFHYYDKDFNNEADTPDNFQSRRPNTSFCFLDIRSPGLGDTAMYLCATSREEVGGSREETQYFGPGTRLLVL.

The V call is TRBV5-1, the J call TRBJ2-1; D may be TRBD1 (5 bases). This CDR3 is built from 14 residues. V was cut by 1 base and J by 5 bases, with 10 bases left in between. CDR1 and CDR2 (germline): SGHRS, YFSETQ. The CDR3 DNA reads as TGCGCCAGCAGCTTGACCAGGGCCAACAATGAGCAGTTCTTC. It translates to CASSLTRANNEQFF.

This clone was recorded only once. The chain uses TRBV4-2 and TRBJ1-4; a weak D match, TRBD1 (6 bases). Trimming stripped 4 bases from V and 8 bases from J, with 14 bases between. This CDR3 has 14 residues. Germline CDR1 and CDR2: LGHNA and YNFKEQ. Here the CDR3 DNA reads TGTGCCAGCAGCCCCCTAGGACAGAGCGAAAAACTGTTTTTT. It codes for CASSPLGQSEKLFF.

V is TRBV9 and J is TRBJ2-7, with TRBD2 as a possible D gene (6 bases). Germline V CDR1 and CDR2: SGDLS, YYNGEE. This CDR3 is 15 amino acids long. Trimming pared 0 bases from V and 7 bases from J, leaving 17 bases between. CDR3 region: CASSVGGGAPGEQYF. DNA for the CDR3: TGTGCCAGCAGCGTAGGTGGAGGGGCGCCGGGAGAGCAGTACTTC. Supplemented by reference TRBV9 and TRBJ2-7, the full variable domain reads DSGVTQTPKHLITATGQRVTLRCSPRSGDLSVYWYQQSLDQGLQFLIQYYNGEERAKGNILERFSAQQFPDLHSELNLSSLELGDSALYFCASSVGGGAPGEQYFGPGTRLTVT.

This clone was detected only once. This chain joins TRBV4-1 and TRBJ1-1; D ambiguous. From germline, CDR1 is MGHRA and CDR2 YSYEKL. This CDR3 region has 17 residues. V was shortened by 5 bases and J by 6 bases, with 25 bases between the two germline ends. DNA for the CDR3: TGCGCCAGCAGCAACGCCCGGGTAATGGGTGTGGCGTCTGAAGCTTTCTTT. Its translation: CASSNARVMGVASEAFF.

The J gene is TRBJ2-7, the V gene TRBV7-2; D may be TRBD1 (5 bases). The germline V and J ends were trimmed by 5 bases and 2 bases, with 19 bases remaining between them. Looked up from germline, CDR1 is SGHTA and CDR2 is FQGNSA. The CDR3 contains 16 residues. The CDR3 DNA is TGTGCCAGCAGCCGTTCCAGCAGGGCCCCCACCTACGAGCAGTACTTC. This codes for CASSRSSRAPTYEQYF.

V gene TRBV13 combines with J gene TRBJ2-1; 7 positions agree with TRBD2. The CDR3 covers 18 residues. V gave up 0 bases and J gave up 0 bases; unmatched junction bases: 8. The germline CDR1 and CDR2 sequences are PRHDT and FYEKMQ (reference sequence). Here the CDR3 reads CASSLGLGGGPSYNEQFF. CDR3 in DNA: TGTGCCAGCAGCTTAGGCCTCGGGGGAGGGCCCTCCTACAATGAGCAGTTCTTC. Full variable domain (rest looked up from reference TRBV13 and TRBJ2-1): AAGVIQSPRHLIKEKRETATLKCYPIPRHDTVYWYQQGPGQDPQFLISFYEKMQSDKGSIPDRFSAQQFSDYHSELNMSSLELGDSALYFCASSLGLGGGPSYNEQFFGPGTRLTVL.

Only a few counts were recorded for this clone. The chain employs TRBV5-4 and TRBJ2-5; 8 bases fit TRBD2. V was pared by 1 base and J by 0 bases, with 2 bases of the junction left unmatched. The CDR3 runs to 15 residues. Looked up from germline, CDR1 is SGHNT and CDR2 is YYREEE (reference sequence). Here the CDR3 reads CASSLTGLDQETQYF. The CDR3 DNA reads as TGTGCCAGCAGCTTGACGGGACTAGACCAAGAGACCCAGTACTTC. The complete variable domain, with remaining parts taken from reference TRBV5-4 and TRBJ2-5, reads ETGVTQSPTHLIKTRGQQVTLRCSSQSGHNTVSWYQQALGQGPQFIFQYYREEENGRGNFPPRFSGLQFPNYSSELNVNALELDDSALYLCASSLTGLDQETQYFGPGTRLLVL.

This clone was recorded once. In nucleotides, the CDR3 is TGTGCCAGCAGCTCGACAGGGGGCAGATGGGACACTGAAGCTTTCTTT. Translating gives CASSSTGGRWDTEAFF. The V call is TRBV11-1, the J call TRBJ1-1, with TRBD1 matching over 10 bases. CDR3 length: 16 amino acids. V lost 4 bases, J lost 3 bases, and 8 bases stayed unmatched. Germline values: CDR1 SGHAT, CDR2 FQDESV (reference sequence).

The chain carries TRBV25-1 and TRBJ2-1, with D perhaps matching TRBD2 (6 bases). V gave up 1 base and J gave up 3 bases, with 16 bases separating them. CDR3 length equals 17 residues. Germline V gene data show CDR1 as MGHDK and CDR2 as SYGVNS. In nucleotides, the CDR3 is TGTGCCAGCAGTGAATTTGGTGGAGGCGGGAACTACAATGAGCAGTTCTTC. It yields the protein CASSEFGGGGNYNEQFF.

This clone was found once. The chain is built from TRBV10-2 and TRBJ2-2; tentatively, D is TRBD1 (5 bases). CDR3 size: 16 residues. V lost 4 bases to trimming and J lost 6 bases, with 18 bases between them. The germline V gene encodes CDR1 WSHSY and CDR2 SAAADI. The CDR3 sequence: CASSVSAGSGSGELFF. CDR3 nucleotides: TGCGCCAGCAGTGTTTCGGCAGGGTCCGGGTCCGGGGAGCTGTTTTTT.

V is TRBV15 and J is TRBJ2-1, with D unclear. CDR1 LNHNV and CDR2 YYDKDF come from the germline V gene (reference sequence). V lost 2 bases and J 5 bases, leaving 7 bases between the germline ends. The CDR3 is 13 residues long. The chain's CDR3 is CATSRQFNNEQFF. The CDR3 nucleotides read TGTGCCACCAGCAGACAGTTTAACAATGAGCAGTTCTTC.

V gene TRBV2 combines with J gene TRBJ2-7; 10 bases agree with TRBD2. CDR1 SNHLY and CDR2 FYNNEI come from the germline V gene. V lost 6 bases to trimming and J lost 3 bases; unmatched junction nucleotides: 5. The CDR3 is 14 amino acids. This chain's CDR3 is CASSGTSDHYEQYF. The CDR3 DNA reads as TGTGCCAGCAGCGGGACTAGCGACCACTACGAGCAGTACTTC.

This clone has a single count. The chain has TRBV27 and TRBJ2-1, with 8 bases identical to TRBD2. Per germline, CDR1 MNHEY and CDR2 SMNVEV (reference sequence). J lost 6 bases, V lost 3 bases, and 10 bases had no gene match. CDR3 length: 16 amino acids. CDR3 region: CASSLDWLAGPNEQFF. The CDR3 DNA follows: TGTGCCAGCAGTTTGGATTGGCTAGCGGGTCCCAATGAGCAGTTCTTC.

CDR3 residues: CASSWEGFSSTDTQYF. Here the CDR3 DNA reads TGCGCCAGCAGCTGGGAGGGTTTTTCTAGCACAGATACGCAGTATTTT. The chain employs TRBV5-1 and TRBJ2-3; TRBD2 agrees at 7 bases. Losses at the gene ends were 3 bases for V and 0 bases for J; bases not matched to a gene: 7. CDR3 length equals 16 residues. Germline CDR1 and CDR2: SGHRS and YFSETQ.